A single TCR beta chain is shown here with its context. This record belongs to a study of blood T cell repertoires in COVID-19. Study-wide context: From the United States, Italy and Spain came samples of acute and convalescent COVID-19. The cDNA or gDNA used as material had been derived from T cells, B-cell-depleted T cells, or PBMCs.

There are 16 residues in the CDR3. With V trimmed by 2 bases and J by 5 bases, 10 bases remained unmatched. Germline CDR1 and CDR2: SGHNT and YYREEE (reference sequence). Methods used by the authors: Estimates of nucleated cell counts were drawn from the amplification of reference gene primers. Some clones are missing from TCRdb's copy, which holds only in-frame ones; the method was immunoSEQ multiplex PCR. V and J calls and clone size follow that table, whereas D and trimming were derived from the DNA. Of 110,000 to 150,000 clones in the sample, approximately 90% were seen once. Sequencing input: peripheral blood. The chain uses TRBV5-4 and TRBJ2-5, with TRBD1 identical over 9 bases. The receptor was derived from a man aged 60-69 years with active or convalescent COVID-19. CDR3 nucleotides: TGTGCCAGCAGCTTAACAGGGGGCCCATGGGGGGAGACCCAGTACTTC. Translated, it gives CASSLTGGPWGETQYF.